These T cell receptor beta chains were read from a single sample in a study of cytomegalovirus exposure and HLA in healthy donors. Produced via immunoSEQ multiplex PCR; TCRdb's table is partial and in-frame only. The data hold roughly 100,000 clones, with about 95% observed a single time. The sequencing input was PBMCs. These receptors originate from a woman younger than 30 in good health and CMV-seronegative. Both conserved end residues are part of each CDR3. Fields, in order: CDR3 length, D gene, clone size, V gene, J gene, CDR3 protein, CDR3 DNA. The D gene is left open where the match is weak. Size values are once, few and many counts, or a class for expanded clones, and some rows have none.

>15|NA|NA|TRBV10-3|TRBJ1-5
CAISEYENSNQPQHF
TGTGCCATCAGTGAGTATGAGAATAGCAATCAGCCCCAGCATTTT
>14|TRBD2|NA|TRBV13|TRBJ2-4
CASSFSSGGYIQYF
TGTGCCAGCAGCTTTTCTAGCGGGGGTTACATTCAGTACTTC
>12|TRBD1|few|TRBV29-1|TRBJ1-1
CSVDRDRVESFF
TGCAGCGTAGACCGGGACAGGGTGGAATCTTTCTTT
>17|TRBD1|NA|TRBV10-3|TRBJ1-1
CAISERVQGASRSEAFF
TGTGCCATCAGTGAGCGAGTACAGGGGGCTTCAAGGTCTGAAGCTTTCTTT
>17|NA|once|TRBV7-9|TRBJ2-2
CASSTVAGRPQTGELFF
TGTGCCAGCAGCACGGTGGCGGGACGCCCACAGACCGGGGAGCTGTTTTTT
>16|TRBD2|once|TRBV11-3|TRBJ2-7
CASSLVGGRVRYEQYF
TGTGCCAGCAGCTTAGTCGGCGGGAGGGTGCGTTACGAGCAGTACTTC
>13|NA|NA|TRBV19|TRBJ1-5
CASKTVSNQPQHF
TGTGCCAGCAAGACAGTTAGCAATCAGCCCCAGCATTTT
>14|TRBD2|NA|TRBV10-1|TRBJ2-2
CASSEASGTGELFF
TGCGCCAGCAGTGAGGCTAGCGGCACCGGGGAGCTGTTTTTT
>17|TRBD1|NA|TRBV18|TRBJ1-1
CASSPDSFGQVNTEAFF
TGTGCCAGCTCACCTGATTCTTTCGGACAGGTGAACACTGAAGCTTTCTTT
>13|TRBD1|NA|TRBV30|TRBJ1-3
CAYGTGSGNTIYF
TGTGCCTACGGGACAGGGTCTGGAAACACCATATATTTT
>13|TRBD1|NA|TRBV6-5|TRBJ1-2
CASRPGTGFGYTF
TGTGCCAGCAGGCCCGGGACAGGGTTCGGCTACACCTTC
>14|TRBD2|NA|TRBV5-1|TRBJ2-1
CASGPSGTYNEQFF
TGCGCCAGCGGTCCTAGCGGAACTTACAATGAGCAGTTCTTC
>17|TRBD1|NA|TRBV5-5|TRBJ2-2
CASSPMLGTGYAGELFF
TGTGCCAGCAGCCCCATGCTGGGGACAGGGTATGCCGGGGAGCTGTTTTTT
>14|NA|NA|TRBV6-5|TRBJ2-1
CASSRQDSYNEQFF
TGTGCCAGCAGTCGGCAGGACTCCTACAATGAGCAGTTCTTC
>15|NA|NA|TRBV21-1|TRBJ1-2
CASSRSGTGLDGYTF
TGTGCCAGCAGCAGGTCCGGGACAGGCCTCGATGGCTACACCTTC
>13|NA|once|TRBV7-7|TRBJ2-5
CASSLGGQETQYF
TGTGCTAGCAGCCTGGGGGGCCAAGAGACCCAGTACTTC
>15|NA|NA|TRBV25-1|TRBJ1-2
CASSEYGRNNYGYTF
TGTGCCAGCAGTGAATATGGGAGGAACAACTATGGCTACACCTTC
>17|TRBD1|NA|TRBV5-1|TRBJ2-7
CASRPRVQGPSSYEQYF
TGCGCCAGCCGACCCCGAGTACAGGGGCCCAGCTCCTACGAGCAGTACTTC
>15|NA|NA|TRBV7-2|TRBJ2-3
CASSFAWTEADTQYF
TGTGCCAGCAGCTTCGCCTGGACAGAGGCAGATACGCAGTATTTT
>12|NA|NA|TRBV6-1|TRBJ1-1
CASRAGLTEAFF
TGTGCCAGCAGGGCGGGGCTCACTGAAGCTTTCTTT
>19|NA|NA|TRBV11-2|TRBJ2-7
CASSHSRPRTGAVSYEQYF
TGTGCCAGCAGCCACAGTAGACCCCGAACGGGAGCTGTCTCCTACGAGCAGTACTTC
>15|TRBD1|NA|TRBV5-1|TRBJ2-7
CASSSTGASSYEQYF
TGCGCCAGCAGCTCTACAGGGGCGAGCTCCTACGAGCAGTACTTC
>17|TRBD1|NA|TRBV9|TRBJ1-1
CASSPPGTGYRNTEAFF
TGTGCCAGCAGCCCCCCCGGGACAGGGTATCGGAACACTGAAGCTTTCTTT
>16|NA|NA|TRBV10-1|TRBJ1-3
CASSVGQGKSGNTIYF
TGCGCCAGCAGCGTCGGGCAGGGGAAGTCTGGAAACACCATATATTTT
>14|NA|NA|TRBV6-1|TRBJ2-7
CASNRGGEFDEQYF
TGTGCCAGCAATAGGGGGGGTGAGTTCGACGAGCAGTACTTC
>17|TRBD1|NA|TRBV19|TRBJ1-2
CASTLEAGGYANYGYTF
TGTGCCAGTACCCTGGAGGCAGGGGGCTATGCTAACTATGGCTACACCTTC